Given below is one TCR beta chain in context. Its antigen has not been determined. Base qualities are not at hand, and no much larger clone is one base apart. Other DNA sequences in this sample translate to the same CDR3. The data were taken from a study of shared clonotypes between healthy human individuals (dated by TCRdb to about 2020). Background for the entire study: Three men and a couple of women, aged 18 to 49 years, made up the cohort. For each donor, CD4 naive and CD4 memory were each given three plates, CD8 naive was given two plates, and CD8 memory was given one plate. To estimate repertoire size and how much clonotype sharing occurs between individuals, the study deeply sequenced the blood TCR repertoires of 4 to 6 healthy adults. To increase sequencing depth and limit assay-specific biases, TCR repertoire library preparation and sequencing were carried out by different laboratories using diverse techniques. Per donor, leukapheresis produced somewhere between about 0.85 and 9.5 billion PBMCs. General conclusions and limits of the study: Incomplete sequencing was indicated by rarefaction of sorted-subset datasets, despite the large sequencing depth. Roughly 5% of naive CD4, approximately 3.7% of naive CD8, roughly 2.4% of memory CD4, and approximately 0.39% of memory CD8 clonotypes were shared across several donors. Based on pairwise subsampling, the degree of clonotype sharing among donors was expected to be affected by sequencing depth. Sampling was restricted to blood, and TCR repertoires in tissues likely differ from the TCR repertoires found in blood. The small number of donors limited the genetic and exposure-history diversity represented. Compared with non-shared clonotypes, clonotypes shared by all four sorted-subset donors had higher generation probabilities. Estimated clonotype richness was generally larger for naive than for memory subsets.

TCR CDR3 regions were amplified from genomic DNA by multiplex PCR using the deep immunoSEQ assay. For each cell subset, the extracted genomic DNA was distributed evenly across all wells of several immunoSEQ 96-well plates, and each plate served as one replicate. For sorted subsets, roughly 200 ng of genomic DNA, equivalent to around 29,000 T cell genomes, went into each replicate PCR. The purified libraries were quantified using a Qubit 3.0 fluorometer, sized with a Bioanalyzer 2100, and then quantified again using the KAPA Library Quantification kit. Each immunoSEQ 96-well plate was sequenced on its own single-read 150-cycle Illumina NextSeq 550 flow cell. The authors' analysis ran thus. The immunoSEQ output contained only junctional sequences without quality scores, so filtering could not match that applied to full-length reads. To assign V/J genes and CDR3, sequences were annotated using PyIR, a Python wrapper for IgBLAST v1.9, with IMGT germline references. Reads with weak V/J assignments (E-value above 1e-6), missing CDR3, stop codons, out-of-frame junctions, or ambiguous translated residues were removed. V3J clonotypes were defined by identical inferred V gene, J gene, and CDR3 amino acid sequence. The percentage overlap between two repertoires was calculated by dividing the number of shared unique clonotypes by the size of the smaller repertoire. Richness of each repertoire was evaluated using RTK rarefaction, the Chao1 estimator, and Recon v2.1 estimates of unobserved clonotypes. Generation probabilities for all TCRbeta clonotypes obtained by the gDNA method from a handful of donors were computed using OLGA. In TCRdb, the immuneACCESS table is reduced to in-frame sequences with V and J assigned. These tables do not hold every clone; where another copy was compared, an unresolved V gene accounts for under half, and the others remain unexplained. That table furnishes V, J and clone size, whereas the DNA furnished D and trimming. For this sample the table gives roughly 720,000 clones, of which 90% were detected only once. 30% to 40% of the sample is taken by the ten largest.

Healthy HIV-negative adults with no recently reported acute infections or vaccinations were included as donors. All donors were Caucasian adults living in Nashville, Tennessee, USA. CD8 memory samples were composed of magnetically selected CD45RO+ cells combined with CCR7-negative CD45RA+ effector memory (TemRA) cells. Blood was collected by leukapheresis, and PBMCs were isolated by Ficoll-Histopaque density gradient centrifugation and then cryopreserved in liquid nitrogen vapor phase. Analytical flow cytometry was used to check the purity and quantity of each magnetically sorted T cell population. Each sorted fraction had its genomic DNA isolated and then quantified by UV absorbance on a Nanodrop 2000c. At the junction V is shortened by 0 bases and J by 0 bases, with 7 bases in between. Measured from the cysteine to the phenylalanine, the CDR3 is 14 residues long. The retained sequence is limited to the CDR3, 42 bases, with the frame set at the first base. Sequences SGDLS (CDR1) and YYNGEE (CDR2) are obtained from the germline V gene.

The sequence links TRBV9 to TRBJ2-7; TRBD2 could be the D gene, as 6 bases match. This clonotype originated in a man between 18 and 35 years old in good health. Some clones in this sample may be carry-over from other donors' samples. The sample comprised memory CD8+ T cells from PBMCs. Explained via the paper, the cell subset or site label denotes: CD45RO+ cells pooled with CCR7-negative TemRA cells. The nucleotide sequence is given as TGTGCCAGCAGCGTAGACGGGGGCTCCTACGAGCAGTACTTC. It specifies CASSVDGGSYEQYF.